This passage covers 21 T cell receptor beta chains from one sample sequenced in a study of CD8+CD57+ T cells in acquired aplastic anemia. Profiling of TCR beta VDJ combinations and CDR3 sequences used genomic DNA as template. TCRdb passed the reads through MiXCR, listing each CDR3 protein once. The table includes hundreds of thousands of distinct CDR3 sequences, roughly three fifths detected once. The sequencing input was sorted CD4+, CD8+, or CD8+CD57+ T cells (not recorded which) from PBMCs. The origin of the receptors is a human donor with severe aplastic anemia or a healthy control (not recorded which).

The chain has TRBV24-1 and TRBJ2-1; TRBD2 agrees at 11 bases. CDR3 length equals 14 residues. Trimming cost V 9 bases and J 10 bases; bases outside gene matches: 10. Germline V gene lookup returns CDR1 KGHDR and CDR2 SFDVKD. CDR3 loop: CATQTSGAVGEQFF. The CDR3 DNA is TGTGCCACCCAGACTAGCGGGGCTGTCGGGGAGCAGTTCTTC.

CDR3 nucleotide sequence: TGTGCCAGCAGCATCAAAGACAGGGGCCACGAGCAGTACTTC. Its protein is CASSIKDRGHEQYF. The chain is built from TRBV7-2 and TRBJ2-7, with 8 bases matching TRBD1. CDR3 size: 14 residues. The V gene end was trimmed by 5 bases and the J gene end by 5 bases; junction bases not matched to a gene: 8. In germline, CDR1 is SGHTA, CDR2 FQGNSA.

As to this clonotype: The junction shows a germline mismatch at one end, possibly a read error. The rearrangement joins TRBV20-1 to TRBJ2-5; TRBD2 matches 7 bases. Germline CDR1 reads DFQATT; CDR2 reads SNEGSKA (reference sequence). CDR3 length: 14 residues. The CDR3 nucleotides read TGCAGTGCCCTGGGGGGACTAACCCAAGAGACCCGGCACTTC. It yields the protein CSALGGLTQETRHF.

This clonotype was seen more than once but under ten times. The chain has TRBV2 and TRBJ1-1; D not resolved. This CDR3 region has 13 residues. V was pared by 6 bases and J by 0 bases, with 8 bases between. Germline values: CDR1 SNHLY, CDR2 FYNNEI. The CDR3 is CASSDGMNTEAFF. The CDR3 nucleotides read TGTGCCAGCAGCGATGGGATGAACACTGAAGCTTTCTTT.

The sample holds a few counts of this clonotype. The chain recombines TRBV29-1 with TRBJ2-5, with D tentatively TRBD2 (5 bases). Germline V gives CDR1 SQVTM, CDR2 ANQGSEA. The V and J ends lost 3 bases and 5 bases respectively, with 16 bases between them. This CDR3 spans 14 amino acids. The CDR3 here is CSVDGLAWRETQYF. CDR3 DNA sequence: TGCAGCGTTGATGGTTTAGCTTGGAGGGAGACCCAGTACTTC.

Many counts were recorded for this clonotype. The DNA of the CDR3 is TGTGCCATCAGTGAGGCGGGGACGGCAGATACGCAGTATTTT. It encodes CAISEAGTADTQYF. The chain carries TRBV10-3 and TRBJ2-3; possibly TRBD2 for D (6 bases). The CDR3 totals 14 residues. CDR1 is ENHRY, CDR2 SYGVKD, per germline. The V end lost 2 bases, the J end lost 4 bases, and 10 bases lay between the germline ends.

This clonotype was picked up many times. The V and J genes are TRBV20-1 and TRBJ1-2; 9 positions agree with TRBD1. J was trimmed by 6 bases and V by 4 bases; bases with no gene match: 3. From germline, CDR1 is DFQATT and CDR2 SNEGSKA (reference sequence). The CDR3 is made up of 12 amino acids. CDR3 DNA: TGCAGTGCTACAACAGGGGGCAATGGCTACACCTTC. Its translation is CSATTGGNGYTF.

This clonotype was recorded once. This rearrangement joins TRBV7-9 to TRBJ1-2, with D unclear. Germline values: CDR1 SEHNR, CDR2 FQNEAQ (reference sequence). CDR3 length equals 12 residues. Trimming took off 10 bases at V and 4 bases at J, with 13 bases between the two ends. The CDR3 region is CANSLGSYGYTF. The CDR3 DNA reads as TGTGCCAACAGTTTAGGTTCCTATGGCTACACCTTC.

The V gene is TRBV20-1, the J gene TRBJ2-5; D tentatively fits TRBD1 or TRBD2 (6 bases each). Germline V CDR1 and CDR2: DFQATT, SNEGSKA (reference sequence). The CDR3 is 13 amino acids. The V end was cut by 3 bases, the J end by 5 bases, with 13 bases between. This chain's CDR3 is CSARRGAEETQYF. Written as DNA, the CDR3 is TGCAGTGCTAGGAGGGGGGCCGAGGAGACCCAGTACTTC.

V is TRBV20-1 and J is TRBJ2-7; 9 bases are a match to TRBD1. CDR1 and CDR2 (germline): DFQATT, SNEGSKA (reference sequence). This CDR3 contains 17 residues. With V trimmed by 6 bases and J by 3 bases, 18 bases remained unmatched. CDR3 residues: CSAPGTGTYKGIYEQYF. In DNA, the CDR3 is TGCAGTGCGCCCGGGACAGGGACTTACAAGGGGATCTACGAGCAGTACTTC.

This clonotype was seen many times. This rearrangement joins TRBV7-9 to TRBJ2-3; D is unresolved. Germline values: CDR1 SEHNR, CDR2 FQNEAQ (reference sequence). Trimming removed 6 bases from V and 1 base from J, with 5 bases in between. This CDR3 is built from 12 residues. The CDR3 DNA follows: TGTGCCAGCAGTTTCGGCACAGATACGCAGTATTTT. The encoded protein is CASSFGTDTQYF.

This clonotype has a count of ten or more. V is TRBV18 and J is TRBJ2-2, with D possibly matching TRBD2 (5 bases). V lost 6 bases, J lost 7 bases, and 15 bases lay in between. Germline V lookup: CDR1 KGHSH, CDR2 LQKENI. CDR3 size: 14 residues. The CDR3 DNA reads TGTGCCAGCTCGCAGTTGGAGGAGGTCGGGGAGCTGTTTTTT. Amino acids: CASSQLEEVGELFF. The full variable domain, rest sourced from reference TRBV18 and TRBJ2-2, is NAGVMQNPRHLVRRRGQEARLRCSPMKGHSHVYWYRQLPEEGLKFMVYLQKENIIDESGMPKERFSAEFPKEGPSILRIQQVVRGDSAAYFCASSQLEEVGELFFGEGSRLTVL.

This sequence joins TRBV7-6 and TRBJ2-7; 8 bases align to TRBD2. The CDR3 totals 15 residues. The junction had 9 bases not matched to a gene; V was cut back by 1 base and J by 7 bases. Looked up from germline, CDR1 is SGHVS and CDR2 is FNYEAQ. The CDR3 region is CASSLGGAGGGEQYF. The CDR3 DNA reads TGTGCCAGCAGCTTAGGGGGGGCGGGAGGCGGTGAGCAGTACTTC.

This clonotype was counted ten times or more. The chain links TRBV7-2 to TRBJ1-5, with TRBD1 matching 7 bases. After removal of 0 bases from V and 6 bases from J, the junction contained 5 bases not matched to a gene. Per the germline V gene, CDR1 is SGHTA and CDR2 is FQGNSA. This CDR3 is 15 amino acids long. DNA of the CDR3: TGTGCCAGCAGCTTAGCGCAGGGGGGAGCTCAGCCCCAGCATTTT. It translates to CASSLAQGGAQPQHF.

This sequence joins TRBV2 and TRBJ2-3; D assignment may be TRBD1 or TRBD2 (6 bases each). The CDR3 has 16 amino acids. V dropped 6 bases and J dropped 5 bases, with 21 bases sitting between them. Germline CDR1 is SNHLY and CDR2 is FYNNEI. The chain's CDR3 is CASSLTRGPPLDTQYF. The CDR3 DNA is TGTGCCAGCAGCCTAACCCGGGGGCCTCCCTTAGATACGCAGTATTTT.

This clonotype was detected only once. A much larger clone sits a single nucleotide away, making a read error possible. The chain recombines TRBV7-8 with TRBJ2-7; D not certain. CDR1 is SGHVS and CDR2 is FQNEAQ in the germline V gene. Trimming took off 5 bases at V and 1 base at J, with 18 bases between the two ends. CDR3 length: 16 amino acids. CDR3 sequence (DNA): TGTGCCAGCAGCCTCATGGCAGACACCTCATCCTACGAGCAGTACTTC. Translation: CASSLMADTSSYEQYF.

The CDR3 is CAISTGELNYGYTF. The CDR3 DNA reads as TGTGCCATCAGTACAGGGGAGCTTAACTATGGCTACACCTTC. The chain has TRBV10-3 and TRBJ1-2; TRBD1 matches at 7 bases. CDR3 length: 14 residues. J was trimmed by 1 base and V by 5 bases; bases with no gene match: 4. Per germline, CDR1 ENHRY and CDR2 SYGVKD.

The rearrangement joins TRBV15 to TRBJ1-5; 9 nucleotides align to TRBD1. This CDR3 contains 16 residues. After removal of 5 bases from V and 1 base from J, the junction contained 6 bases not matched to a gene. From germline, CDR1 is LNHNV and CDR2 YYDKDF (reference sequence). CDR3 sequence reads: CATSFRQGGSNQPQHF. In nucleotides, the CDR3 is TGTGCCACCAGCTTCCGACAGGGGGGGAGCAATCAGCCCCAGCATTTT.

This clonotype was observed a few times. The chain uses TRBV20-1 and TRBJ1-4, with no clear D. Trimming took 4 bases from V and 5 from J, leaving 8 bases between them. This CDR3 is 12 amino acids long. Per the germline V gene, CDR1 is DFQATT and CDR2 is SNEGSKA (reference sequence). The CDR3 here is CSATAGNEKLFF. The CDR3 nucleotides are TGCAGTGCTACAGCTGGGAATGAAAAACTGTTTTTT.

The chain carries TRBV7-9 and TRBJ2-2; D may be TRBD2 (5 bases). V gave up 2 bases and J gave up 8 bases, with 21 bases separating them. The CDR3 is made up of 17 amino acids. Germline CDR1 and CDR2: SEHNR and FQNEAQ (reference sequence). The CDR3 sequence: CASSLSSGLGRSGELFF. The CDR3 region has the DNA TGTGCCAGCAGCTTATCATCGGGGTTGGGTCGCTCTGGGGAGCTGTTTTTT.

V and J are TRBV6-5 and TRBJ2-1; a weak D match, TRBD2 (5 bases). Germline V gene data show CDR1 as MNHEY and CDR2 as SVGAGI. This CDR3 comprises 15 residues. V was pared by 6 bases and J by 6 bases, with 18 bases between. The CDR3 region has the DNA TGTGCCAGCAGACTTCGGGAACTCTCTAGCAATGAGCAGTTCTTC. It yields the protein CASRLRELSSNEQFF.